A single sample is the source of the 27 T cell receptor beta chains below, sequenced in a study of T cells in Graves' hyperthyroidism and ophthalmopathy. What was amplified from RNA transcripts were TCR beta CDR3 regions. When the TCR CDR3 underwent first-round RT-PCR, the HTBI primer set was used. TCRdb used MiXCR to reprocess the multiplex PCR reads, holding one entry per CDR3 protein. The repertoire includes approximately 610,000 distinct CDR3 sequences, roughly 14% of them detected once, and roughly 4.5% sits in the top ten. The sample was blood. The source of these receptors is a middle-aged woman with Graves' ophthalmopathy.

This clonotype was counted many times. This chain joins TRBV19 and TRBJ1-2; D is ambiguous. The CDR3 runs 13 residues. Germline CDR1 LNHDA, CDR2 SQIVND (reference sequence). The germline V and J ends were trimmed by 1 base and 4 bases, with 7 bases remaining between them. This chain's CDR3 is CASSIGVAYGYTF. The CDR3 DNA follows: TGTGCCAGTAGTATAGGAGTCGCCTATGGCTACACCTTC.

The rearrangement uses TRBV19 and TRBJ2-5; TRBD2 aligns across 9 bases. Germline V gene sequence: CDR1 LNHDA, CDR2 SQIVND (reference sequence). V dropped 5 bases and J dropped 5; count of bases not matched to a gene: 6. This CDR3 is 14 amino acids long. The CDR3 DNA is TGTGCCAGTAGTTCGGTAGCGGGAGACGAGACCCAGTACTTC. Residues: CASSSVAGDETQYF.

In its sample, this clonotype was seen many times. The chain uses TRBV19 and TRBJ2-7, with D perhaps TRBD2 (5 bases). Germline CDR1 LNHDA, CDR2 SQIVND (reference sequence). The germline V and J ends were trimmed by 5 bases and 2 bases, with 10 bases remaining between them. CDR3 length equals 13 residues. CDR3 protein: CASSPGGPYEQYF. The CDR3 nucleotides are TGTGCCAGTAGTCCCGGCGGGCCCTACGAGCAGTACTTC. Full variable domain (missing parts from reference TRBV19 and TRBJ2-7): DGGITQSPKYLFRKEGQNVTLSCEQNLNHDAMYWYRQDPGQGLRLIYYSQIVNDFQKGDIAEGYSVSREKKESFPLTVTSAQKNPTAFYLCASSPGGPYEQYFGPGTRLTVT.

This clonotype appeared a few times. This chain uses TRBV6-2 or TRBV6-3 with TRBJ2-3, with 8 bases that match TRBD2. Germline V gene lookup returns CDR1 MNHEY and CDR2 SVGEGT. Losses at the gene ends were 5 bases for V and 2 bases for J; bases not matched to a gene: 18. CDR3 length equals 19 residues. Written as DNA, the CDR3 is TGTGCCAGCAGTCCTGGCCGGGGCAGTGCGACTAGCGACACAGATACGCAGTATTTT. Amino acids: CASSPGRGSATSDTDTQYF.

This clonotype showed up just a few times. The chain joins TRBV28 to TRBJ1-3; perhaps TRBD1 as D (5 bases). V gave up 4 bases and J gave up 4 bases, with 20 bases separating them. Germline V gene lookup returns CDR1 MDHEN and CDR2 SYDVKM. The CDR3 is made up of 17 amino acids. CDR3 sequence reads: CASSSIKIDSRGNTIYF. The CDR3 DNA reads as TGTGCCAGCAGTTCTATTAAAATCGACAGTAGGGGAAACACCATATATTTT.

This clonotype was recorded many times. The chain uses TRBV7-2 and TRBJ2-7; D unclear. Germline-derived CDR1 and CDR2 are SGHTA and FQGNSA. The ends were cut back, 5 bases at V and 4 bases at J, with 15 bases in the middle. The length of the CDR3 is 14 residues. CDR3 amino acids: CASSPQSTAYEQYF. CDR3 sequence (DNA): TGTGCCAGCAGCCCCCAATCCACAGCTTACGAGCAGTACTTC.

This clonotype was counted between two and nine times. CDR3 sequence (DNA): TGTGCCAGCCCCTCCGGTTACAGGGTCCGCTCTGGAAACACCATATATTTT. Protein sequence: CASPSGYRVRSGNTIYF. V usage is TRBV6-1 and J usage is TRBJ1-3; D possibly corresponds to TRBD1 (6 bases). CDR3 length: 17 residues. V lost 8 bases, J lost 0 bases, and 20 bases lay in between. Germline lookup yields CDR1 MNHNS and CDR2 SASEGT.

Ten or more counts support this clonotype. The genes are TRBV7-2 and TRBJ2-7; the D is unclear. Between the trimmed V and J ends, which lost 1 base and 4 bases, there was a span of 11 bases. Germline V gives CDR1 SGHTA, CDR2 FQGNSA. The CDR3 is 14 amino acids. For the CDR3, the DNA is TGTGCCAGCAGCTTAGTGGCGGCAACATACGAGCAGTACTTC. Protein product: CASSLVAATYEQYF. The full variable domain, completed using reference TRBV7-2 and TRBJ2-7, is GAGVSQSPSNKVTEKGKDVELRCDPISGHTALYWYRQSLGQGLEFLIYFQGNSAPDKSGLPSDRFSAERTGGSVSTLTIQRTQQEDSAVYLCASSLVAATYEQYFGPGTRLTVT.

This clonotype has ten or more counts. This chain joins TRBV6-1 and TRBJ2-6, with D maybe TRBD2 (6 bases). Trimming pared 8 bases from V and 0 bases from J, leaving 11 bases between. The CDR3 is made up of 15 amino acids. Germline loops: CDR1 MNHNS, CDR2 SASEGT. The CDR3 sequence: CASSGSLSGANVLTF. The CDR3 nucleotides are TGTGCCAGCTCCGGGAGCCTCTCTGGGGCCAACGTCCTGACTTTC.

This clonotype was seen ten or more times. The chain is built from TRBV27 and TRBJ2-2; TRBD1 matches 9 bases. Trimming cost V 5 bases and J 1 base; bases outside gene matches: 8. The CDR3 length is 17 residues. Germline values: CDR1 MNHEY, CDR2 SMNVEV (reference sequence). The CDR3 coding sequence is TGTGCCAGCAGTCTACCTCCGGGACAGGGGAACACCGGGGAGCTGTTTTTT. Protein sequence: CASSLPPGQGNTGELFF.

The gene calls are TRBV12-3 or TRBV12-4 and TRBJ1-4; D unresolved. This CDR3 region has 15 residues. Trimming pared 3 bases from V and 9 bases from J, leaving 17 bases between. The CDR3 coding sequence is TGTGCCAGCAGTTTCGAGAGGCCTGGCCTCCAAAAACTGTTTTTT. Protein sequence: CASSFERPGLQKLFF.

This clonotype was recorded at least ten times. The chain has TRBV6-5 and TRBJ1-3; D perhaps matches TRBD1 (6 bases). CDR1 and CDR2 from the germline V gene are MNHEY and SVGAGI. This CDR3 has 16 residues. Trimming shortened V by 2 bases and J by 2 bases, and 13 bases separated the two germline ends. DNA of the CDR3: TGTGCCAGCAGTTACAGGGGGGGGGACGCTGGAAACACCATATATTTT. Encoded protein: CASSYRGGDAGNTIYF.

This clonotype was seen repeatedly, ten times or more. The chain is built from TRBV2 and TRBJ1-2, with D hard to call. V gave up 1 base and J gave up 7 bases, with 7 bases separating them. Germline loops: CDR1 SNHLY, CDR2 FYNNEI. The length of the CDR3 is 12 residues. The CDR3 loop is CASSEVLFGYTF. The CDR3 region has the DNA TGTGCCAGCAGTGAAGTATTGTTTGGCTACACCTTC. The complete variable domain, with remaining parts taken from reference TRBV2 and TRBJ1-2, reads EPEVTQTPSHQVTQMGQEVILRCVPISNHLYFYWYRQILGQKVEFLVSFYNNEISEKSEIFDDQFSVERPDGSNFTLKIRSTKLEDSAMYFCASSEVLFGYTFGSGTRLTVV.

The V call is TRBV5-1, the J call TRBJ1-1; 12 bases line up with TRBD1. CDR1 is SGHRS and CDR2 is YFSETQ in the germline V gene. The V and J ends lost 0 bases and 0 bases, in that order; junction bases with no gene match: 6. This CDR3 has 18 amino acids. The CDR3 loop is CASSLGPGTGGMNTEAFF. The CDR3 region has the DNA TGCGCCAGCAGCTTGGGGCCCGGGACAGGGGGCATGAACACTGAAGCTTTCTTT.

The chain recombines TRBV7-2 with TRBJ2-2, with a tentative D call TRBD2 (6 bases). This CDR3 spans 15 amino acids. Deletions cut 2 bases from V and 5 bases from J, with 12 bases between. Looked up from germline, CDR1 is SGHTA and CDR2 is FQGNSA. DNA of the CDR3: TGTGCCAGCAGCTTACTCGGGAGCCAAACCGGGGAGCTGTTTTTT. Translation: CASSLLGSQTGELFF.

This clonotype has a handful of counts. The J gene is TRBJ2-1, the V gene TRBV11-2; D is possibly TRBD1 or TRBD2 (5 bases each). The length of the CDR3 is 13 residues. Trimming shortened V by 3 bases and J by 9 bases, and 12 bases separated the two germline ends. Germline-derived CDR1 and CDR2 are SGHAT and FQNNGV. The CDR3 is CASSFIGAPEQFF. CDR3 sequence (DNA): TGTGCCAGCAGCTTTATCGGGGCCCCTGAGCAGTTCTTC.

This clonotype was seen at least ten times. The rearrangement uses TRBV20-1 and TRBJ1-1; D ambiguous. Trimming pared 1 base from V and 3 bases from J, leaving 6 bases between. CDR1 and CDR2 from the germline V gene are DFQATT and SNEGSKA (reference sequence). CDR3 length equals 12 residues. The CDR3: CSARGRHTEAFF. As DNA, the CDR3 is TGCAGTGCTAGAGGCAGACACACTGAAGCTTTCTTT.

In this sample, this clonotype turned up many times. The chain joins TRBV6-2 or TRBV6-3 to TRBJ2-5; TRBD1 might be the D (5 bases). Trimming took off 8 bases at V and 4 bases at J, with 14 bases between the two ends. Germline assignment: CDR1 MNHEY and CDR2 SVGEGT. The CDR3 length is 13 residues. CDR3: CASRKGYGETQYF. CDR3 in DNA: TGTGCCAGCCGGAAGGGGTATGGAGAGACCCAGTACTTC.

There are many counts of this clonotype. The gene calls are TRBV2 and TRBJ1-3; D is possibly TRBD1 (5 bases). The CDR3 runs to 16 residues. Germline V gene data show CDR1 as SNHLY and CDR2 as FYNNEI. The V and J ends lost 3 bases and 1 base respectively, with 13 bases between them. The CDR3 reads CASSDRKAGSGNTIYF. The CDR3 DNA follows: TGTGCCAGCAGTGACCGCAAGGCAGGGTCTGGAAACACCATATATTTT. Full variable domain (remainder filled in from reference TRBV2 and TRBJ1-3): EPEVTQTPSHQVTQMGQEVILRCVPISNHLYFYWYRQILGQKVEFLVSFYNNEISEKSEIFDDQFSVERPDGSNFTLKIRSTKLEDSAMYFCASSDRKAGSGNTIYFGEGSWLTVV.

About this clonotype itself: A much larger clone lies a single base off, so this may be a read error. V is TRBV2 and J is TRBJ1-5; no definite D call. Germline CDR1 is SNHLY and CDR2 is FYNNEI. The CDR3 consists of 14 residues. V was cut by 7 bases and J by 7 bases, with 17 bases left in between. The CDR3 DNA sequence: TGTGCCAGCAACAAAGGTCAGGAGGTCCAGCCCCAGCATTTT. Protein: CASNKGQEVQPQHF. The whole variable domain, filled in from reference TRBV2 and TRBJ1-5, reads EPEVTQTPSHQVTQMGQEVILRCVPISNHLYFYWYRQILGQKVEFLVSFYNNEISEKSEIFDDQFSVERPDGSNFTLKIRSTKLEDSAMYFCASNKGQEVQPQHFGDGTRLSIL.

This clonotype was seen repeatedly, ten times or more. The rearrangement links TRBV12-3 or TRBV12-4 to TRBJ1-2; TRBD1 matches 8 bases. CDR3 size: 13 residues. V dropped 7 bases and J dropped 6; count of bases not matched to a gene: 7. CDR3 in amino acids: CASTPRTGNGYTF. The CDR3 bases are TGTGCCAGCACCCCCCGGACAGGGAATGGCTACACCTTC.

This clonotype appeared once. This chain connects TRBV6-2 or TRBV6-3 to TRBJ2-7; 15 positions agree with TRBD2. Trimming at V came to 0 bases and at J to 0 bases, leaving 6 bases not matched to a gene. CDR1 MNHEY and CDR2 SVGEGT come from the germline V gene. There are 19 residues in the CDR3. In DNA, the CDR3 is TGTGCCAGCAGTTACTCCCCCGGACTAGCGGGAGGGCCCTCCTACGAGCAGTACTTC. Translating it yields CASSYSPGLAGGPSYEQYF.

This clonotype occurred many times. The gene calls are TRBV29-1 and TRBJ1-1; no clear D gene. Trimming took off 3 bases at V and 5 bases at J, with 19 bases between the two ends. Germline values: CDR1 SQVTM, CDR2 ANQGSEA. The CDR3 is made up of 15 amino acids. The CDR3 sequence is CSVDYPSRVGTEAFF. In DNA form, the CDR3 reads TGCAGCGTTGACTACCCTAGCCGTGTGGGTACTGAAGCTTTCTTT.

The chain combines TRBV27 with TRBJ1-5; D is unclear. CDR1 and CDR2 (germline): MNHEY, SMNVEV (reference sequence). This CDR3 has 17 amino acids. Deletions cut 6 bases from V and 0 bases from J, with 18 bases between. DNA of the CDR3: TGTGCCAGCAGATTCGTATTCTCTGGAGATAGCAATCAGCCCCAGCATTTT. This sequence encodes CASRFVFSGDSNQPQHF.

The gene calls are TRBV5-1 and TRBJ2-7; D gene unclear. Germline CDR1 and CDR2: SGHRS and YFSETQ. The ends were cut back, 3 bases at V and 2 bases at J, with 9 bases in the middle. The CDR3 extends over 13 amino acids. CDR3: CASSSETPYEQYF. The CDR3 DNA reads TGCGCCAGCAGCTCGGAGACCCCCTACGAGCAGTACTTC. The whole variable domain, remainder taken from reference TRBV5-1 and TRBJ2-7, is KAGVTQTPRYLIKTRGQQVTLSCSPISGHRSVSWYQQTPGQGLQFLFEYFSETQRNKGNFPGRFSGRQFSNSRSEMNVSTLELGDSALYLCASSSETPYEQYFGPGTRLTVT.

The table lists this clonotype with many counts. The junction differs from germline at one of its ends, possibly a read error. The rearrangement links TRBV19 to TRBJ2-7; 9 bases align to TRBD1. CDR1 and CDR2 from the germline V gene are LNHDA and SQIVND (reference sequence). This CDR3 region has 15 residues. The CDR3 reads CASSTRPGQGYEQYF. CDR3 sequence (DNA): TGTGCCAGTAGTACCCGACCGGGACAGGGCTACGAGCAGTACTTT.

The chain joins TRBV6-1 to TRBJ2-7; 11 bases are a match to TRBD1. Germline trimming cut 10 bases from V and 3 bases from J; bases unmatched to any gene: 8. This CDR3 has 14 residues. Germline V gene lookup returns CDR1 MNHNS and CDR2 SASEGT. The CDR3 DNA follows: TGTGCCATCGAAAGGGGGACAGGGGGCTACGAGCAGTACTTC. It encodes CAIERGTGGYEQYF.